This TCR beta chain is drawn from a study of blood T cell repertoires in COVID-19. Generated by immunoSEQ multiplex PCR, the TCRdb table keeps only in-frame clones and is missing some. The sample carries fewer than 250,000 clones, approximately 86% recorded once. Germline-derived CDR1 and CDR2 are LGHNA and YSLEER. V dropped 0 bases and J dropped 8; count of bases not matched to a gene: 18. CDR3 length equals 19 residues. The clonotype comes from a woman in her 30s with acute COVID-19. The chain combines TRBV4-3 with TRBJ2-1, with 8 bases lining up with TRBD2. The sample comprised PBMCs or T cells enriched from blood (not recorded which). The CDR3 DNA reads as TGCGCCAGCAGCCAAGACCCACAAGACTCCCCGGGGGGGCAGGATGAGCAGTTCTTC. Translated, it gives CASSQDPQDSPGGQDEQFF.